This is a list of T cell receptor beta chains from one sample in a study of T cells in Graves' hyperthyroidism and ophthalmopathy. Each CDR3 protein gets one entry after TCRdb re-called the multiplex PCR reads with MiXCR. The sample carries hundreds of thousands of distinct CDR3 sequences, approximately 25% recorded once. Sequenced sample: blood. The receptors here all came from a woman aged 25-40 years with Graves' ophthalmopathy. Both conserved end residues are trimmed from each CDR3. A clone size is listed for some rows: how often the clone was seen (once, few, many), or a class if it is expanded.

V: TRBV5-1; J: TRBJ1-3; size: many; CDR3: ASSSTGEPSGSTIY
V: TRBV14; J: TRBJ2-5; size: many; CDR3: ASSQVTGERETQY
V: TRBV6-4; J: TRBJ2-5; size: many; CDR3: ASSARTGRETQY
V: TRBV5-1; J: TRBJ1-1; size: many; CDR3: ASSLDGENTGAF
V: TRBV6-2/TRBV6-3; J: TRBJ1-2; size: NA; CDR3: ASRYSWESYT
V: TRBV7-9; J: TRBJ1-6; size: many; CDR3: ASSFRDRVNSPLH
V: TRBV6-1; J: TRBJ1-2; size: NA; CDR3: ASSPGTGGIGYT
V: TRBV27; J: TRBJ1-5; size: many; CDR3: ASSYTQGAGQPQH
V: TRBV7-3; J: TRBJ1-1; size: NA; CDR3: ASSLTPLGRRNTEAF
V: TRBV6-1; J: TRBJ1-5; size: many; CDR3: ASSGLGGFQPQH
V: TRBV20-1; J: TRBJ1-2; size: NA; CDR3: SARAPADYGYT
V: TRBV7-2; J: TRBJ2-5; size: many; CDR3: ASSPTSLGQAQY
V: TRBV11-2; J: TRBJ1-6; size: NA; CDR3: ASSLVRDRGNSPLH
V: TRBV27; J: TRBJ2-4; size: NA; CDR3: ASSSLAGARVNIQY
V: TRBV20-1; J: TRBJ2-5; size: many; CDR3: SASSLEDETQY
V: TRBV28; J: TRBJ1-5; size: NA; CDR3: ASSHRQGYSQPQH
V: TRBV6-1; J: TRBJ2-5; size: many; CDR3: ASSMGQGNQETQY
V: TRBV6-2/TRBV6-3; J: TRBJ1-5; size: many; CDR3: ASSKGGTNQPQH
V: TRBV6-5; J: TRBJ1-3; size: few; CDR3: ASSYSSDRSGNTIY
V: TRBV7-2; J: TRBJ1-3; size: NA; CDR3: ASSRWTDSGNTIY
V: TRBV6-5; J: TRBJ1-1; size: few; CDR3: ASSYFPGARNTEAF
V: TRBV7-9; J: TRBJ1-1; size: many; CDR3: ASSSTEAF
V: TRBV30; J: TRBJ1-2; size: NA; CDR3: AWSQGPMGGYT
V: TRBV6-1; J: TRBJ2-5; size: once; CDR3: ASTRGRETQY
V: TRBV12-3/TRBV12-4; J: TRBJ1-2; size: many; CDR3: ASSPSFPQGYGYT
V: TRBV28; J: TRBJ2-5; size: few; CDR3: ASRPAAGRETQY
V: TRBV28; J: TRBJ2-7; size: few; CDR3: ASTLDPTGGLDEQY
V: TRBV19; J: TRBJ2-2; size: many; CDR3: ASDETGGYTGELF
V: TRBV6-5; J: TRBJ2-2; size: many; CDR3: ASSPTSSGELF
V: TRBV4-2; J: TRBJ2-2; size: many; CDR3: ASSQVLVGTGELF
V: TRBV28; J: TRBJ1-6; size: many; CDR3: ASSLEVPYNSPLH
V: TRBV3-1; J: TRBJ1-2; size: NA; CDR3: ASSQGGHGAGYT
V: TRBV6-4; J: TRBJ2-7; size: few; CDR3: ASKRDGYSYEQY
V: TRBV9; J: TRBJ2-5; size: many; CDR3: ASSVSDLGETQY
V: TRBV6-2/TRBV6-3; J: TRBJ2-7; size: NA; CDR3: ASIRGGSSYEQY
V: TRBV7-2; J: TRBJ1-2; size: many; CDR3: ASSLDPGAGGYT